The 26 T cell receptor beta chains below come from one sample, sequenced in a study of T cell changes during pregnancy in multiple sclerosis. TCRdb's table, derived via immunoSEQ multiplex PCR, lists solely in-frame clones and lacks some. This table holds tens of thousands of clones, approximately 92% found once. Sequences were derived from peripheral blood, sampled in the third trimester of pregnancy. The receptors were gathered from a female donor in good health, enrolled as a control in a pregnancy study.

V and J are TRBV9 and TRBJ2-3; 16 positions match TRBD2. The CDR3 totals 18 residues. Germline trimming cut 3 bases from V and 11 bases from J; bases unmatched to any gene: 15. Germline-derived CDR1 and CDR2 are SGDLS and YYNGEE. CDR3 loop: CASSAVAGTSGGGMKQYF. The DNA for the CDR3 is TGTGCCAGCAGCGCCGTTGCCGGGACTAGCGGGGGGGGTATGAAGCAGTATTTT.

The J gene is TRBJ2-1, the V gene TRBV6-1; 7 nucleotides align to TRBD2. The germline CDR1 and CDR2 sequences are MNHNS and SASEGT. This CDR3 comprises 13 residues. V gave up 10 bases and J gave up 6 bases; unmatched junction bases: 9. The CDR3 sequence is CATGRVGGNEQFF. DNA for the CDR3: TGTGCCACAGGGAGGGTAGGTGGCAATGAGCAGTTCTTC.

V is TRBV4-2 and J is TRBJ1-1, with D unclear. V was clipped by 3 bases and J by 5 bases, with 10 bases between them. The CDR3 contains 13 residues. The germline V gene has CDR1 LGHNA and CDR2 YNFKEQ. The CDR3, as DNA: TGTGCCAGCAGCCACGACACGTGGACTGAAGCTTTCTTT. Amino acids: CASSHDTWTEAFF.

For the CDR3, the DNA is TGTGCCAGCAGTGCTAGCGGGAGCACCGGGGAGCTGTTTTTT. Translating gives CASSASGSTGELFF. This sequence joins TRBV6-4 and TRBJ2-2; 10 nucleotides align to TRBD2. V was clipped by 4 bases and J by 4 bases; unmatched bases: 0. The CDR3 covers 14 residues. Germline values: CDR1 MRHNA, CDR2 SNTAGT.

V gene TRBV4-3 combines with J gene TRBJ2-1, with 8 bases lining up with TRBD2. V lost 1 base and J lost 9; bases outside the gene matches: 8. The CDR3 runs 15 residues. The germline gives CDR1 LGHNA, CDR2 YSLEER. The CDR3 is CASSQVGSGNGEQFF. The CDR3 nucleotides are TGCGCCAGCAGCCAAGTGGGTAGCGGGAATGGTGAGCAGTTCTTC.

This chain joins TRBV29-1 and TRBJ2-7, with D tentatively TRBD2 (6 bases). The germline V and J ends were trimmed by 6 bases and 7 bases, with 19 bases remaining between them. The CDR3 is 13 residues long. Looked up from germline, CDR1 is SQVTM and CDR2 is ANQGSEA. The DNA for the CDR3 is TGCAGCGTCGCCTTAGGGACTGCCGGGGAGCAGTACTTC. Protein product: CSVALGTAGEQYF.

In this sample, this clone turned up once. This sequence joins TRBV27 and TRBJ2-3; 7 bases are a match to TRBD1. CDR3 length: 13 amino acids. Germline values: CDR1 MNHEY, CDR2 SMNVEV (reference sequence). J lost 3 bases, V lost 6 bases, and 3 bases had no gene match. The CDR3 spells CASRDRLTDTQYF. CDR3 DNA sequence: TGTGCCAGCAGGGACAGGCTTACAGATACGCAGTATTTT.

The V and J genes are TRBV9 and TRBJ1-1; weak D call: TRBD1 (6 bases). Germline loops: CDR1 SGDLS, CDR2 YYNGEE. CDR3 length: 19 residues. V gave up 3 bases and J gave up 0 bases, with 24 bases separating them. This chain's CDR3 is CASSASSITTGRLNTEAFF. The CDR3 nucleotides are TGTGCCAGCAGCGCCTCGTCCATAACGACAGGAAGGTTGAACACTGAAGCTTTCTTT.

The chain is built from TRBV5-1 and TRBJ2-7; D unresolved. Germline CDR1 SGHRS, CDR2 YFSETQ. The ends were cut back, 1 base at V and 3 bases at J, with 5 bases in the middle. CDR3 length equals 12 residues. CDR3 sequence (DNA): TGCGCCAGCAGCTTGCTGAGCTACGAGCAGTACTTC. Encoded protein: CASSLLSYEQYF.

The J gene is TRBJ2-1, the V gene TRBV20-1; D remains unclear. CDR3 length equals 10 residues. Looked up from germline, CDR1 is DFQATT and CDR2 is SNEGSKA (reference sequence). Between the trimmed V and J ends, which lost 3 bases and 8 bases, there was a span of 5 bases. This CDR3 is CSARADEQFF. As DNA, the CDR3 is TGCAGTGCTAGGGCAGATGAGCAGTTCTTC.

This chain links TRBV19 with TRBJ2-2; perhaps TRBD2 as D (6 bases). CDR3 length: 14 amino acids. CDR1 LNHDA and CDR2 SQIVND come from the germline V gene (reference sequence). The V and J ends lost 6 bases and 3 bases respectively, with 11 bases between them. CDR3 sequence reads: CASRSPGDTGELFF. CDR3 DNA: TGTGCCAGTAGGTCACCGGGGGACACCGGGGAGCTGTTTTTT.

This sequence joins TRBV4-1 and TRBJ2-3, with 9 bases identical to TRBD1. V shed 3 bases, J shed 4 bases, and the junction held 11 bases outside the gene matches. Germline V lookup: CDR1 MGHRA, CDR2 YSYEKL. The CDR3 sequence is 17 residues long. CDR3 in amino acids: CASSQHPGTGFSDTQYF. CDR3 DNA sequence: TGCGCCAGCAGCCAGCATCCCGGGACAGGGTTTTCAGATACGCAGTATTTT.

V gene TRBV7-2 combines with J gene TRBJ1-1; D not resolved. The CDR3 spans 15 residues. CDR1 is SGHTA and CDR2 is FQGNSA in the germline V gene. Trimming cost V 1 base and J 4 bases, with 13 bases left between them. CDR3 residues: CASSLDLSAGTEAFF. As DNA, the CDR3 is TGTGCCAGCAGCTTAGATCTCTCCGCGGGCACTGAAGCTTTCTTT.

V and J are TRBV11-2 and TRBJ1-1, with 8 nucleotides matching TRBD1. Losses at the gene ends were 4 bases for V and 8 bases for J; bases not matched to a gene: 9. CDR1 is SGHAT and CDR2 is FQNNGV in the germline V gene. This CDR3 region has 14 residues. The CDR3 protein is CASSSTGAGGEAFF. CDR3 DNA sequence: TGTGCCAGCAGCTCGACAGGGGCTGGGGGCGAAGCTTTCTTT. Looking up the rest from reference TRBV11-2 and TRBJ1-1 gives the full variable domain: EAGVAQSPRYKIIEKRQSVAFWCNPISGHATLYWYQQILGQGPKLLIQFQNNGVVDDSQLPKDRFSAERLKGVDSTLKIQPAKLEDSAVYLCASSSTGAGGEAFFGQGTRLTVV.

The J gene is TRBJ1-1, the V gene TRBV19; D gene ambiguous. The CDR3 contains 15 residues. The V gene's germline CDR1 is LNHDA and CDR2 SQIVND (reference sequence). The V and J ends lost 7 bases and 0 bases respectively, with 15 bases between them. CDR3 loop: CASTPMQSLNTEAFF. In DNA form, the CDR3 reads TGTGCCAGTACCCCCATGCAGTCCTTGAACACTGAAGCTTTCTTT. Full variable domain (outside the CDR3, taken from reference TRBV19 and TRBJ1-1): DGGITQSPKYLFRKEGQNVTLSCEQNLNHDAMYWYRQDPGQGLRLIYYSQIVNDFQKGDIAEGYSVSREKKESFPLTVTSAQKNPTAFYLCASTPMQSLNTEAFFGQGTRLTVV.

V is TRBV27 and J is TRBJ2-2, with D tentatively TRBD1 (7 bases). The V end was cut by 6 bases, the J end by 5 bases, with 19 bases between. Germline CDR1 reads MNHEY; CDR2 reads SMNVEV (reference sequence). This CDR3 contains 16 residues. The CDR3 is CASRGNRGGGTGELFF. The CDR3 nucleotides are TGTGCCAGCAGGGGGAACAGGGGAGGAGGGACCGGGGAGCTGTTTTTT.

The rearrangement links TRBV27 to TRBJ2-2; 12 bases fit TRBD2. CDR1 is MNHEY, CDR2 SMNVEV, per germline (reference sequence). CDR3 size: 18 residues. V lost 0 bases and J lost 0; bases outside the gene matches: 2. CDR3 sequence reads: CASSLSPSGGANTGELFF. The CDR3 bases are TGTGCCAGCAGTTTATCTCCTAGCGGGGGGGCGAACACCGGGGAGCTGTTTTTT.

The chain uses TRBV29-1 and TRBJ2-5; 9 nucleotides agree with TRBD2. This CDR3 has 15 amino acids. With 6 bases clipped from V and 1 base from J, the junction kept 9 bases outside the gene matches. Germline V gene data show CDR1 as SQVTM and CDR2 as ANQGSEA. CDR3 region: CSVHGSGGSQETQYF. The DNA for the CDR3 is TGCAGCGTCCACGGGAGCGGGGGGAGCCAAGAGACCCAGTACTTC. The entire variable domain, with the rest obtained from reference TRBV29-1 and TRBJ2-5, is as follows: SAVISQKPSRDICQRGTSLTIQCQVDSQVTMMFWYRQQPGQSLTLIATANQGSEATYESGFVIDKFPISRPNLTFSTLTVSNMSPEDSSIYLCSVHGSGGSQETQYFGPGTRLLVL.

The rearrangement joins TRBV19 to TRBJ2-7; D perhaps matches TRBD2 (7 bases). The germline gives CDR1 LNHDA, CDR2 SQIVND (reference sequence). Trimming pared 7 bases from V and 5 bases from J, leaving 18 bases between. This CDR3 has 14 residues. CDR3 nucleotides: TGTGCCAGTACCCTGGGGGCAGGGAGGGACGAGCAGTACTTC. Protein sequence: CASTLGAGRDEQYF.

The rearrangement uses TRBV5-6 and TRBJ2-1; D is possibly TRBD2 (5 bases). Germline-derived CDR1 and CDR2 are SGHDT and YYEEEE. The V end was cut by 4 bases, the J end by 7 bases, with 21 bases between. This CDR3 is built from 16 residues. The CDR3 coding sequence is TGTGCCAGCAGCCGAGAGGGTCGCCCCGGCCCTAATGAGCAGTTCTTC. Translating it yields CASSREGRPGPNEQFF.

Here the CDR3 reads CASSPGQGLETQYF. The CDR3 DNA reads as TGCGCCAGCAGCCCCGGACAGGGTTTGGAGACCCAGTACTTC. The chain is built from TRBV4-1 and TRBJ2-5; 8 bases are shared with TRBD1. Trimming removed 4 bases from V and 5 bases from J; junction bases left unmatched: 6. Germline CDR1 and CDR2: MGHRA and YSYEKL. This CDR3 is 14 amino acids long.

This clone was recorded only once. The V call is TRBV19, the J call TRBJ1-5; no clear D. V lost 4 bases to trimming and J lost 6 bases, with 10 bases between them. The CDR3 runs 13 residues. Germline loops: CDR1 LNHDA, CDR2 SQIVND (reference sequence). The CDR3 nucleotides are TGTGCCAGTAGTACTTCCCCACTTCAGCCCCAGCATTTT. Translated, it gives CASSTSPLQPQHF. The whole variable domain, remainder taken from reference TRBV19 and TRBJ1-5, is DGGITQSPKYLFRKEGQNVTLSCEQNLNHDAMYWYRQDPGQGLRLIYYSQIVNDFQKGDIAEGYSVSREKKESFPLTVTSAQKNPTAFYLCASSTSPLQPQHFGDGTRLSIL.

The genes are TRBV29-1 and TRBJ2-3, with 7 bases identical to TRBD2. Germline lookup yields CDR1 SQVTM and CDR2 ANQGSEA. This CDR3 spans 13 amino acids. Germline trimming cut 1 base from V and 6 bases from J; bases unmatched to any gene: 4. CDR3 nucleotides: TGCAGCGTTGAAGTCGCGACTAGCGATACGCAGTATTTT. Encoded protein: CSVEVATSDTQYF.

This CDR3 reads CARNYRSNYGYTF. The CDR3 nucleotides are TGTGCCAGAAACTACAGGAGTAACTATGGCTACACCTTC. The J gene is TRBJ1-2, the V gene TRBV6-8; D might be TRBD1 (5 bases). The CDR3 length is 13 residues. V was trimmed by 9 bases and J by 1 base, leaving 12 bases between them. Per germline, CDR1 MNHGY and CDR2 SAAAGT.

This clone was observed once. The chain is built from TRBV11-1 and TRBJ2-7; 12 bases are shared with TRBD2. Germline values: CDR1 SGHAT, CDR2 FQDESV (reference sequence). This CDR3 is built from 17 residues. The J segment lost 1 base and the V segment lost 3 bases, leaving 7 bases of the junction unmatched. CDR3 in amino acids: CASSFGLAGPPSYEQYF. For the CDR3, the DNA is TGTGCCAGCAGCTTTGGACTAGCGGGGCCCCCGTCCTACGAGCAGTACTTC.

The gene calls are TRBV6-5 and TRBJ1-1; TRBD1 matches 8 bases. Per the germline V gene, CDR1 is MNHEY and CDR2 is SVGAGI. V shed 5 bases, J shed 3 bases, and the junction held 5 bases outside the gene matches. There are 14 residues in the CDR3. CDR3 nucleotide sequence: TGTGCCAGCAGTCAAACGACAGGGGACACTGAAGCTTTCTTT. Translated: CASSQTTGDTEAFF.